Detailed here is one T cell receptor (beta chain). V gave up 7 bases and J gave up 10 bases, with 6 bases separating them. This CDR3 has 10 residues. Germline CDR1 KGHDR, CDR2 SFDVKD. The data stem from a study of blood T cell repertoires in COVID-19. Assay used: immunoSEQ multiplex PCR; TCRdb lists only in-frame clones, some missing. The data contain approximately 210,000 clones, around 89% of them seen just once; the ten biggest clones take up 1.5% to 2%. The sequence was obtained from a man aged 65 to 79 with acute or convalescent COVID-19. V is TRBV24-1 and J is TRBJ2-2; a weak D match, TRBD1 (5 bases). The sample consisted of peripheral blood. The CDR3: CATRGQELFF. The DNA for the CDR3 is TGTGCCACCAGGGGGCAGGAGCTGTTTTTT.